This T cell receptor (beta chain) came from a study of blood T cell repertoires in COVID-19. CDR1 MNHEY and CDR2 SVGAGI come from the germline V gene. The CDR3 loop spans 13 amino acids. The table came from immunoSEQ multiplex PCR; TCRdb's copy has only in-frame clones and leaves some out. The sample gives around 190,000 clones, more than 75% of which show up once; roughly 4.5% is in the top ten. The V gene is TRBV6-5, the J gene TRBJ1-5, with TRBD1 as a possible D gene (5 bases). The specimen sequenced was peripheral blood. This TCR derives from a woman at least 80 years old with acute or convalescent COVID-19. The CDR3: CVSRLGGNQPQHF. The CDR3 nucleotides read TGTGTTTCGCGTTTGGGGGGGAATCAGCCCCAGCATTTT.